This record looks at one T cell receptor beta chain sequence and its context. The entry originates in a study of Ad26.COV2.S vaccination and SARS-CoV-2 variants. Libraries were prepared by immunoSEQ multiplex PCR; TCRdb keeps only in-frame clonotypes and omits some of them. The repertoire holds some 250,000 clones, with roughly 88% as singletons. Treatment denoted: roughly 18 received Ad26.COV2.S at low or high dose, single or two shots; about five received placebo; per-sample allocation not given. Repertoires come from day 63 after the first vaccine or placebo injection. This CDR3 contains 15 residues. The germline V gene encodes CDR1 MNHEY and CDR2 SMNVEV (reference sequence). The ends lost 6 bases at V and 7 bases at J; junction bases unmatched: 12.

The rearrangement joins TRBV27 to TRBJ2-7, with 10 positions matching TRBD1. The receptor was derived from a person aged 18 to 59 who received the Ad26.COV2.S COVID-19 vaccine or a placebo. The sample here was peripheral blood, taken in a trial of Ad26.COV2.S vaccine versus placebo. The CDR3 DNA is TGTGCCAGCAGGGAGGTGGGACAGGGGACCAAAGAGCAGTACTTC. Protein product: CASREVGQGTKEQYF.